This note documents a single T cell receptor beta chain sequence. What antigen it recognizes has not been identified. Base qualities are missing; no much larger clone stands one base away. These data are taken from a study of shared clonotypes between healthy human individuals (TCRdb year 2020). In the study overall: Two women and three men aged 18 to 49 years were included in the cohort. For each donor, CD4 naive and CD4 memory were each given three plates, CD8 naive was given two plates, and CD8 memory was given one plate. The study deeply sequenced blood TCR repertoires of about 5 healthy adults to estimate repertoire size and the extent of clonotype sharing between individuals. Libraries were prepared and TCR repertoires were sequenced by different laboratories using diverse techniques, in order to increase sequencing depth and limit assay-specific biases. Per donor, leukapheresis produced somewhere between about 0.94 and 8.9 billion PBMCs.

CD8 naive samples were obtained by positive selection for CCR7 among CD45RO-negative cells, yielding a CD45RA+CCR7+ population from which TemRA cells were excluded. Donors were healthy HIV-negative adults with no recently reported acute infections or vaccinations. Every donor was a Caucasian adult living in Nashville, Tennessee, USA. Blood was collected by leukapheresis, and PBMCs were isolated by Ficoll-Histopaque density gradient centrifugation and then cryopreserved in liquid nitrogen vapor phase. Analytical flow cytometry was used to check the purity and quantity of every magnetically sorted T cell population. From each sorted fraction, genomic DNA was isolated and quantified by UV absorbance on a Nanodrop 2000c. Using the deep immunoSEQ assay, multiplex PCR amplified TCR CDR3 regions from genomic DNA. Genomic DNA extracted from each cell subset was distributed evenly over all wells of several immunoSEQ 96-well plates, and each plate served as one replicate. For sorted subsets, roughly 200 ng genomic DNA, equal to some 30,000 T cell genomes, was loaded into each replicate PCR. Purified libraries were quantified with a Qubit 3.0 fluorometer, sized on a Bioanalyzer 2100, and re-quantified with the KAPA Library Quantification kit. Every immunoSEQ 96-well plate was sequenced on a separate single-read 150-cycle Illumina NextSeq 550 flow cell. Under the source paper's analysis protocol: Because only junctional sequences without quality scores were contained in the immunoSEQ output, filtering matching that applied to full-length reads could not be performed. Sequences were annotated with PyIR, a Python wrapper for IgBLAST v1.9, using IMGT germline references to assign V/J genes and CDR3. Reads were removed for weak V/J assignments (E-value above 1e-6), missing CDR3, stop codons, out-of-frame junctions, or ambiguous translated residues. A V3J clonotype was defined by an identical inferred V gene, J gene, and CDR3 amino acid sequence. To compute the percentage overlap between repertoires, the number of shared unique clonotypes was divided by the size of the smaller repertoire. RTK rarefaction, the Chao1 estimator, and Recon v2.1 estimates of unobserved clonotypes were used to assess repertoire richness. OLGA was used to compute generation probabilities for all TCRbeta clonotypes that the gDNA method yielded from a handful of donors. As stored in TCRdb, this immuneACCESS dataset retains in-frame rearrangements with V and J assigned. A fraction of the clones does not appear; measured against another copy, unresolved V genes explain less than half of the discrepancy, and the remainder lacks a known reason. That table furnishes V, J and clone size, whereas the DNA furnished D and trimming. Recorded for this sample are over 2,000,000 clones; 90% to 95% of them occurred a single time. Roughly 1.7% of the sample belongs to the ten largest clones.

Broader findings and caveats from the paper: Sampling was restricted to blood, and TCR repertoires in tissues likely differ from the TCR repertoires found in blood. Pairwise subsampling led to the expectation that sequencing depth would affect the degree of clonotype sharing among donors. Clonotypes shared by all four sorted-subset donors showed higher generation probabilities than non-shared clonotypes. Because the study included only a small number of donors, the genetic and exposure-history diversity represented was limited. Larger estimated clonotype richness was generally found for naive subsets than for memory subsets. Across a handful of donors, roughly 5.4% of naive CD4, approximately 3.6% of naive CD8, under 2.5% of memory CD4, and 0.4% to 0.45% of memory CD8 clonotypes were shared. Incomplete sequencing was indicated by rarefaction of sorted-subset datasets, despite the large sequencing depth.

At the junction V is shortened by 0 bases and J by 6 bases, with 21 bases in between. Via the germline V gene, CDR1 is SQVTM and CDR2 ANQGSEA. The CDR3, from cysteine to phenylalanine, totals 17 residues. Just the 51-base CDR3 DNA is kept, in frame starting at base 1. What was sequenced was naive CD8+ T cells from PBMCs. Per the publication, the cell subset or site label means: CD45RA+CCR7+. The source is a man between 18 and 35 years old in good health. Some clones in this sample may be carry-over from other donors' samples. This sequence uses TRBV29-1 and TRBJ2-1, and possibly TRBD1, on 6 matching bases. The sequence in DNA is TGCAGCGTTGAAGATCCGCAGACGACAGGCAGAAGCAATGAGCAGTTCTTC. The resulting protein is CSVEDPQTTGRSNEQFF.